The clone carrying this TCR beta chain was counted at least ten times. Its cognate antigen is unknown. RNA transcripts yielded amplified TCR beta CDR3 regions. TCR CDR3 underwent first-round RT-PCR with the HTBI primer set. TCRdb itself ran the multiplex PCR reads through MiXCR, one entry per CDR3 protein. The table has hundreds of thousands of distinct CDR3 sequences, 15% to 20% seen once. This sample is drawn from a study of T cells in Graves' hyperthyroidism and ophthalmopathy. Across the whole study: Any treatment followed the collection of peripheral blood at initial diagnosis. Study results and limitations: Within blood appeared most thyroid clonotypes that had expanded above 0.001.

The CDR3 totals 15 residues. Losses at the gene ends were 6 bases for V and 7 bases for J; bases not matched to a gene: 8. The germline CDR1 and CDR2 sequences are MDHEN and SYDVKM. Uncontrolled infection, other autoimmune disease, pregnancy or lactation barred patients from enrollment. Sequenced: blood. The V call is TRBV28, the J call TRBJ2-7; the match to TRBD2 covers 14 bases. This clonotype originated in a woman in her 30s with Graves' hyperthyroidism. CDR3 region: CASRPGLAGVREQYF. CDR3 DNA: TGTGCCAGCAGACCGGGACTAGCGGGAGTACGGGAGCAGTACTTC.